This TCR beta chain derives from a study of T cells after yellow fever vaccination. The study's findings and limits: Clonotypes found in both CD4 and CD8 compartments made up a small share.

Turning to this clonotype: The antigen remains unidentified.

This CDR3 has 14 amino acids. V dropped 6 bases and J dropped 1 base, with 12 bases sitting between them. Germline V gene sequence: CDR1 LNHDA, CDR2 SQIVND (reference sequence). A single record per CDR3 protein comes from TCRdb applying MiXCR to the 5' RACE reads. The repertoire holds more than 95,000 distinct CDR3 sequences, with around 15% as singletons. Sequenced here: CD8+ T cells sorted from PBMCs, sampled 5 days after the yellow fever booster vaccination. The rearrangement joins TRBV19 to TRBJ1-1; D call uncertain. This clonotype was sampled from a man between 18 and 29 years old who received the YFV17D yellow fever vaccine. DNA of the CDR3: TGTGCCAGTAGCGGACGGCGAGGGAACACTGAAGCTTTCTTT. Protein sequence: CASSGRRGNTEAFF.